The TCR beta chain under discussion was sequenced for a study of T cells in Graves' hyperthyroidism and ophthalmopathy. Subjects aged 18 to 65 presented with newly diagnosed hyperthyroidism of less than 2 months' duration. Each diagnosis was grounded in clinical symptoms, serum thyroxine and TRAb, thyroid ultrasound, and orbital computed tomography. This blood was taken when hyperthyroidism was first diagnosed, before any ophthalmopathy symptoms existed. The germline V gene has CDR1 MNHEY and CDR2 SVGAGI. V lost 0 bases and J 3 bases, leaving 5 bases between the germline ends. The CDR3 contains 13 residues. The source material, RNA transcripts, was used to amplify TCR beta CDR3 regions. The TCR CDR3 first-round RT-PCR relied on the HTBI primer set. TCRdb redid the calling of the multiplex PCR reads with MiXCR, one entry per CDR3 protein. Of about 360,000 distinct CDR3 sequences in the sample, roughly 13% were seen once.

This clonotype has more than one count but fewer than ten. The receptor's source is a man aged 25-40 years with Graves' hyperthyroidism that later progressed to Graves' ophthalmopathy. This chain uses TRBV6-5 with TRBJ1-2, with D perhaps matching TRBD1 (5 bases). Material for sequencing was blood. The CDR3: CASSYSGDYGYTF. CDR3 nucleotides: TGTGCCAGCAGTTACTCGGGGGACTATGGCTACACCTTC.